The 31 T cell receptor beta chains reported below all come from one sample, sequenced in a study of T cells expressing NK-cell markers. TCRdb reprocessed the 5' RACE reads, with one entry per CDR3 protein and no DNA. The record lists around 3,500 distinct CDR3 sequences, of which the ten most abundant hold around 92%. The sequenced sample consisted of blood T cells: a sorted CD56 or NKG2C T cell subset, CD4+ or CD8+ T cells, or bulk PBMC T cells (not recorded which). These TCRs come from a man aged 18-69 years in good health.

The chain links TRBV7-8 to TRBJ2-7; without DNA, the TCRdb call of TRBD2 cannot be checked. This CDR3 is built from 16 residues. CDR1 and CDR2 (germline): SGHVS, FQNEAQ. The CDR3 loop is CASSLAGTSGSYEQYF.

The chain recombines TRBV7-8 with TRBJ2-5; TCRdb designates TRBD1, a call that cannot be tested without DNA. The CDR3 runs 14 residues. CDR1 is SGHVS and CDR2 is FQNEAQ in the germline V gene. CDR3: CASSRSTGEETQYF.

The V and J genes are TRBV7-9 and TRBJ2-1; no DNA is available, so the TRBD2 call from TCRdb remains unchecked. The CDR3 totals 16 residues. Germline V CDR1 and CDR2: SEHNR, FQNEAQ (reference sequence). The CDR3 sequence: CASSLASGQRRNEQFF.

The V and J genes are TRBV5-1 and TRBJ2-5; as DNA is missing, the TRBD2 call by TCRdb cannot be tested. Germline CDR1 and CDR2: SGHRS and YFSETQ. The CDR3 is 13 residues long. CDR3 in amino acids: CASSSGLGETQYF.

The chain couples TRBV7-2 to TRBJ2-3; TCRdb picks TRBD2, but there is no DNA to check that call. CDR1 and CDR2 from the germline V gene are SGHTA and FQGNSA. This CDR3 contains 17 residues. CDR3 loop: CASSPTVWTRGTDTQYF.

The chain carries TRBV20-1 and TRBJ2-7; no DNA is available, so the TRBD2 call from TCRdb remains unchecked. The CDR3 is made up of 14 amino acids. The germline V gene has CDR1 DFQATT and CDR2 SNEGSKA (reference sequence). The CDR3 protein is CSAGPSGSPYEQYF.

The V gene is TRBV30, the J gene TRBJ2-2. Germline V gene sequence: CDR1 GTSNPN, CDR2 SVGIG (reference sequence). The CDR3 sequence is 14 residues long. The CDR3 loop is CAWSVHLGTGELFF.

This clonotype is classed as medium-sized by frequency. This chain joins TRBV12-3 or TRBV12-4 and TRBJ2-7; the D call from TCRdb, TRBD2, cannot be confirmed without DNA. The CDR3 spans 14 residues. This CDR3 is CASSLSGYQGEQYF.

This chain links TRBV7-9 with TRBJ1-2; TCRdb calls TRBD1, which cannot be checked without DNA. The CDR3 runs to 15 residues. Germline V gene data show CDR1 as SEHNR and CDR2 as FQNEAQ (reference sequence). This chain's CDR3 is CASSLGGGPNYGYTF.

The genes are TRBV27 and TRBJ1-5; TCRdb indicates TRBD1, and absent DNA this call remains unverified. CDR1 and CDR2 (germline): MNHEY, SMNVEV (reference sequence). CDR3 length: 16 amino acids. The CDR3 loop reads CASSSKWTEFNQPQHF.

The chain couples TRBV7-2 to TRBJ2-3; the D call of TRBD2 rests on TCRdb alone, since no DNA is present to check it. This CDR3 has 16 residues. Germline CDR1 and CDR2: SGHTA and FQGNSA. The CDR3: CASSLAPAGFTDTQYF.

This chain joins TRBV4-2 and TRBJ1-1. The CDR3 consists of 15 residues. CDR1 is LGHNA and CDR2 is YNFKEQ in the germline V gene. Here the CDR3 reads CASTQGAVTLTEAFF.

V gene TRBV5-1 combines with J gene TRBJ2-1; TCRdb indicates TRBD1, and absent DNA this call remains unverified. Germline lookup yields CDR1 SGHRS and CDR2 YFSETQ. The CDR3 consists of 16 residues. CDR3 loop: CASSSRTGGPYNEQFF.

The chain couples TRBV7-2 to TRBJ2-1; without DNA, the TCRdb call of TRBD1 cannot be checked. The CDR3 loop spans 16 amino acids. CDR1 and CDR2 (germline): SGHTA, FQGNSA. CDR3 amino acids: CASSSAWTGGYNEQFF.

The rearrangement joins TRBV6-1 to TRBJ2-2; TCRdb returns TRBD2, unconfirmable since there is no DNA. This CDR3 has 13 residues. From germline, CDR1 is MNHNS and CDR2 SASEGT. This CDR3 reads CASRDLATGELFF.

CDR3 region: CASSEQFTEAFF. The gene calls are TRBV6-1 and TRBJ1-1. In germline, CDR1 is MNHNS, CDR2 SASEGT. There are 12 residues in the CDR3.

The J gene is TRBJ1-6, the V gene TRBV20-1; the D call from TCRdb, TRBD1, cannot be confirmed without DNA. Germline CDR1 is DFQATT and CDR2 is SNEGSKA (reference sequence). CDR3 length: 15 residues. The CDR3 is CSAQKGARYNSPLHF.

The V gene is TRBV12-3 or TRBV12-4, the J gene TRBJ2-7. This CDR3 spans 14 amino acids. The CDR3 here is CASSLGVWGLEQYF.

The J gene is TRBJ2-7, the V gene TRBV28; absent DNA, TCRdb's TRBD1 call cannot be checked. The CDR3 sequence is 14 residues long. Germline loops: CDR1 MDHEN, CDR2 SYDVKM. The CDR3 spells CASISDRVRNEQYF. The full variable domain, with the rest looked up from reference TRBV28 and TRBJ2-7, is DVKVTQSSRYLVKRTGEKVFLECVQDMDHENMFWYRQDPGLGLRLIYFSYDVKMKEKGDIPEGYSVSREKKERFSLILESASTNQTSMYLCASISDRVRNEQYFGPGTRLTVT.

The V call is TRBV7-8, the J call TRBJ2-3; TCRdb lists TRBD2, though no DNA is available to test this call. Germline V gene lookup returns CDR1 SGHVS and CDR2 FQNEAQ. The CDR3 runs 17 residues. The CDR3 sequence: CASSPVPAGGRSDTQYF.

J is TRBJ2-2 and V is TRBV6-1; TCRdb's D call, TRBD1, is unchecked because there is no DNA. This CDR3 is 15 amino acids long. Germline V gene lookup returns CDR1 MNHNS and CDR2 SASEGT. The CDR3 protein is CASRRPGLGTGELFF.

The chain is built from TRBV20-1 and TRBJ2-1; the TCRdb call, TRBD2, lacks DNA for checking. The CDR3 runs to 14 residues. In germline, CDR1 is DFQATT, CDR2 SNEGSKA (reference sequence). The CDR3 sequence: CSASSGSFDNEQFF.

This chain connects TRBV5-6 to TRBJ1-1; TCRdb calls TRBD1, which cannot be checked without DNA. This CDR3 spans 17 amino acids. The germline CDR1 and CDR2 sequences are SGHDT and YYEEEE. The chain's CDR3 is CASRPGQGLFMDTEAFF. The full variable domain, in which reference TRBV5-6 and TRBJ1-1 provide the parts outside the CDR3, is DAGVTQSPTHLIKTRGQQVTLRCSPKSGHDTVSWYQQALGQGPQFIFQYYEEEERQRGNFPDRFSGHQFPNYSSELNVNALLLGDSALYLCASRPGQGLFMDTEAFFGQGTRLTVV.

The chain recombines TRBV4-2 with TRBJ2-3; the D call of TRBD2 rests on TCRdb alone, since no DNA is present to check it. The CDR3 is 18 residues long. In germline, CDR1 is LGHNA, CDR2 YNFKEQ. The CDR3 sequence: CASSQGPAGGRGLDTQYF.

The rearrangement links TRBV7-2 to TRBJ2-5; TCRdb lists TRBD1, though no DNA is available to test this call. The CDR3 totals 16 residues. Per germline, CDR1 SGHTA and CDR2 FQGNSA. The CDR3 loop is CASSSGQGGEVETQYF.

The chain joins TRBV6-2 or TRBV6-3 to TRBJ2-1; no DNA is available, so the TRBD1 call from TCRdb remains unchecked. The germline CDR1 and CDR2 sequences are MNHEY and SVGEGT. This CDR3 contains 14 residues. The CDR3 here is CASRGPGAYNEQFF.

The CDR3 protein is CATSRRGSQETQYF. V gene TRBV15 combines with J gene TRBJ2-5; TCRdb's D gene call, TRBD1, goes unchecked for lack of DNA. The CDR3 is 14 residues long. CDR1 and CDR2 from the germline V gene are LNHNV and YYDKDF (reference sequence).

The chain is built from TRBV6-1 and TRBJ2-1; TCRdb proposes TRBD1, but this gene call is untestable without DNA. Germline CDR1 MNHNS, CDR2 SASEGT. The CDR3 spans 14 residues. The CDR3 sequence: CASRQQGAGDEQFF.

The rearrangement links TRBV14 to TRBJ2-7; the D call of TRBD1 rests on TCRdb alone, since no DNA is present to check it. This CDR3 comprises 16 residues. Germline loops: CDR1 SGHDN, CDR2 FVKESK. CDR3: CASSPATGGSPYEQYF.

The V and J genes are TRBV14 and TRBJ2-2; TCRdb picks TRBD1, but there is no DNA to check that call. Per germline, CDR1 SGHDN and CDR2 FVKESK. This CDR3 spans 15 amino acids. CDR3 sequence: CASSQLAGGTGELFF.

The rearrangement links TRBV7-2 to TRBJ2-1; TCRdb picks TRBD2, but there is no DNA to check that call. Per germline, CDR1 SGHTA and CDR2 FQGNSA. The CDR3 has 16 amino acids. The CDR3 is CASSIRSGGAYNEQFF.